This T cell receptor (beta chain) was recorded in a study of CD8+ T cells in alopecia areata. Sequencing used cDNA as its template, made by extracting RNA and reverse transcribing it. TCRdb keeps only in-frame clones here, not all; method: immunoSEQ multiplex PCR. The table records 13,000 to 15,000 clones, 55% to 60% of them present only once. This clone is judged large. Its antigen is currently unknown. Peripheral blood samples and lesional scalp punch biopsies were obtained from alopecia areata patients. Trimming took off 3 bases at V and 0 bases at J, with 9 bases between the two ends. Germline loops: CDR1 MDHEN, CDR2 SYDVKM. The CDR3 covers 15 residues. Notes on the study in general: Sequencing of scalp tissue also captures the resident alphabeta T cells of normal skin.

The sample in question was skin, obtained at week 0. V usage is TRBV28 and J usage is TRBJ1-5; D is ambiguous. The receptor was derived from a human donor with alopecia areata. CDR3 nucleotides: TGTGCCAGCAGTTTTGGACCCTATAGCAATCAGCCCCAGCATTTT. It yields the protein CASSFGPYSNQPQHF.